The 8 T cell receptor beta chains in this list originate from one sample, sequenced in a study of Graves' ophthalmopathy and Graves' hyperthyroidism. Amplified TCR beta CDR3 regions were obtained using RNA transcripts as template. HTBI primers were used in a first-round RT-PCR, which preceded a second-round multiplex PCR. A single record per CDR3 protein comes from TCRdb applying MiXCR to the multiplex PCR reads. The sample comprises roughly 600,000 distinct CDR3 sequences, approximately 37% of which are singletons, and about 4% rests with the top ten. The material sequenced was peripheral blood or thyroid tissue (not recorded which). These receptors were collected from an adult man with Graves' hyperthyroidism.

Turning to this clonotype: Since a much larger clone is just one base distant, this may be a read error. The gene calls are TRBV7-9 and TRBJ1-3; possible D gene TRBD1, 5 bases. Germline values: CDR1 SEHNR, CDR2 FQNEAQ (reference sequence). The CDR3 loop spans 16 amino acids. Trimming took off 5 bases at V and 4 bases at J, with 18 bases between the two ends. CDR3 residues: CASSRERGVPGNTIYF. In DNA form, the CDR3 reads TGTGCCAGCAGCCGCGAACGAGGGGTGCCAGGAAACACCATATATTTT.

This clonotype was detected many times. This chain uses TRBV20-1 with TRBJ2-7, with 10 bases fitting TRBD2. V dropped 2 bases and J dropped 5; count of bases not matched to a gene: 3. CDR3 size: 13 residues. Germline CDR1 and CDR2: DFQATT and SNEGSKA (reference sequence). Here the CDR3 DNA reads TGCAGTGCTAGACCTAGCGGGGGAAACGAGCAGTACTTC. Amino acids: CSARPSGGNEQYF.

DNA of the CDR3: TGCGCCAGCAGCTTGGGGCAGGGGGCTTTGGATACGCAGTATTTT. It yields the protein CASSLGQGALDTQYF. The rearrangement joins TRBV5-1 to TRBJ2-3, with TRBD1 matching 8 bases. There are 15 residues in the CDR3. Germline assignment: CDR1 SGHRS and CDR2 YFSETQ. The V gene end was trimmed by 0 bases and the J gene end by 6 bases; junction bases not matched to a gene: 6.

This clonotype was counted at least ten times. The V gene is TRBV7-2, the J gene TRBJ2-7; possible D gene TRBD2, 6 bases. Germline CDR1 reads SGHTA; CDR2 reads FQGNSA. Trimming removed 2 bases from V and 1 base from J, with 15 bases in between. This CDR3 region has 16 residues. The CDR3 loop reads CASSLSVAGPSYEQYF. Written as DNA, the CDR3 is TGTGCCAGCAGCTTATCGGTGGCGGGGCCATCCTACGAGCAGTACTTC.

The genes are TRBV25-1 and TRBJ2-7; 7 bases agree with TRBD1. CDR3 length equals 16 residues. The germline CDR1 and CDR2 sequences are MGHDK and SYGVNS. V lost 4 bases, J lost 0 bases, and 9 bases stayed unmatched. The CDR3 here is CASSAPPGQSSYEQYF. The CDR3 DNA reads TGTGCCAGCAGTGCCCCCCCGGGACAGAGCTCCTACGAGCAGTACTTC.

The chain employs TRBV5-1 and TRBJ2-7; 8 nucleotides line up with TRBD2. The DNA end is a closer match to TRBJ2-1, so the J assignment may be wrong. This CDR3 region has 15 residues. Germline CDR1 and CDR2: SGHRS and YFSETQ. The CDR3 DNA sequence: TGCGCCAGCAGCGTAGCGGGATATGATTACAATGAGCAGTTCTTC. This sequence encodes CASSVAGYDYNEQFF.

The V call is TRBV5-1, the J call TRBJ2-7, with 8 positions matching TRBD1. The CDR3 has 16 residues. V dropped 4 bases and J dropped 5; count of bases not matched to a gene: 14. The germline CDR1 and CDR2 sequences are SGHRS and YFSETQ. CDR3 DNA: TGCGCCAGCAGCGGATACCCACAGGGGGACCCCCACGAGCAGTACTTC. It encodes CASSGYPQGDPHEQYF.

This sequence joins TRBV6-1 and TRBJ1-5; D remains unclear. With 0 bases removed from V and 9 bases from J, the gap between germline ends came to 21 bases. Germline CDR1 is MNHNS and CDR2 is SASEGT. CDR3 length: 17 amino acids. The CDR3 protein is CASSEAEKGLGLGPQHF. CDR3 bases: TGTGCCAGCAGTGAAGCGGAAAAGGGATTAGGTCTCGGGCCCCAGCATTTT.